These T cell receptor beta chains were read from a single sample in a study of shared clonotypes between healthy human individuals. Sequenced by immunoSEQ multiplex PCR; TCRdb stores in-frame clones only, minus some. The sample lists hundreds of thousands of clones, just over 95% seen once, with roughly 0.23% in the top ten. Sequenced input: naive CD8+ T cells sorted from blood. The origin of the receptors is a man aged 30 to 39 in good health. The CDR3 runs from the conserved cysteine through the conserved F or W. A D gene is named only where the DNA matches it firmly. The size of a clone is reported for some rows only, either as once, few or many, or as a class for expanded clones.

len | abundance | j_gene | v_gene | d_gene | CDR3aa | CDR3nt
13 | . | TRBJ1-2 | TRBV15 | TRBD1 | CATSPDRGRGYTF | TGTGCCACCAGCCCCGACAGGGGTCGTGGCTACACCTTC
12 | . | TRBJ2-2 | TRBV27 | . | CASRVNTGELFF | TGTGCCAGCAGGGTGAACACCGGGGAGCTGTTTTTT
17 | . | TRBJ2-4 | TRBV4-1 | TRBD2 | CASSPRTSGSDLDIQYF | TGCGCCAGCAGCCCGAGGACTAGCGGGAGCGATCTGGACATTCAGTACTTC
13 | . | TRBJ2-5 | TRBV5-1 | . | CASSPNRIETQYF | TGCGCCAGCAGCCCTAATAGAATAGAGACCCAGTACTTC
18 | . | TRBJ1-1 | TRBV5-6 | TRBD1 | CASSADRDYQWDQTEAFF | TGTGCCAGCAGCGCCGACAGGGACTATCAATGGGATCAAACTGAAGCTTTCTTT
16 | . | TRBJ2-5 | TRBV15 | TRBD1 | CATSTSHRDSQETQYF | TGTGCCACCAGCACCTCGCACCGGGACAGCCAAGAGACCCAGTACTTC
13 | . | TRBJ1-2 | TRBV10-1 | . | CASSESASYGYTF | TGCGCCAGCAGTGAGTCGGCCTCCTATGGCTACACCTTC
17 | . | TRBJ1-5 | TRBV19 | . | CASSIKVAVYSNQPQHF | TGTGCCAGTAGTATAAAGGTGGCGGTTTATAGCAATCAGCCCCAGCATTTT
12 | . | TRBJ2-7 | TRBV30 | . | CAWSVRGTEQYF | TGTGCCTGGAGTGTACGAGGAACCGAGCAGTACTTC
18 | . | TRBJ1-2 | TRBV6-1 | TRBD1 | CASSEGNTGEYDNYGYTF | TGTGCCAGCAGTGAGGGTAATACAGGGGAGTACGACAACTATGGCTACACCTTC
13 | . | TRBJ2-7 | TRBV4-1 | . | CASSLGTDYEQYF | TGCGCCAGCAGCCTCGGCACGGACTACGAGCAGTACTTC
21 | once | TRBJ2-7 | TRBV5-1 | TRBD2 | CASSLSSSMTGLAGVVDEQYF | TGCGCCAGCAGCTTGAGTAGCTCCATGACGGGACTAGCGGGAGTTGTCGACGAGCAGTACTTC
14 | . | TRBJ2-1 | TRBV9 | . | CASSVVDRDDEQFF | TGTGCCAGCAGCGTAGTTGATAGGGACGATGAGCAGTTCTTC
15 | once | TRBJ2-2 | TRBV28 | . | CASSPQTGNTGELFF | TGTGCCAGCAGTCCACAGACAGGGAACACCGGGGAGCTGTTTTTT
15 | . | TRBJ2-7 | TRBV2 | TRBD2 | CASSSGLAGPYEQYF | TGTGCCAGCAGTTCAGGACTAGCGGGGCCCTACGAGCAGTACTTC